These T cell receptor beta chains were read from a single sample in a study of T cells after yellow fever vaccination. TCRdb passed the 5' RACE reads through MiXCR, listing each CDR3 protein once. The sample includes approximately 250,000 distinct CDR3 sequences, 3.6% of them seen just once. The sequenced sample was PBMCs, obtained 15 days after the yellow fever booster vaccination. The source of these receptors is a man younger than 35 who received the YFV17D yellow fever vaccine. Each CDR3 is given with its conserved first and last residue. The D gene is left open where the match is weak. Where a row states a size, it is once, few, many or the class of an expanded clone; other rows omit it.

>NA|TRBV29-1|many|TRBJ2-2
TGCAGCGTTTTCAGTGAGGCCGGGGAGCTGTTTTTT
CSVFSEAGELFF
>TRBD2|TRBV7-2|many|TRBJ2-4
TGTGCCAGCAGCTTAGCCTTGGCGCGGGGGGTACTAGCCAAAAACATTCAGTACTTC
CASSLALARGVLAKNIQYF
>NA|TRBV4-2|many|TRBJ1-5
TGTGCCAGCAGCCAAGACGGAAACGTTAATCAGCCCCAGCATTTT
CASSQDGNVNQPQHF
>TRBD2|TRBV4-1|NA|TRBJ2-5
TGCGCCAGCAGCCAATTAGAGGTGCGGGAGATCCAAGAGACCCAGTACTTC
CASSQLEVREIQETQYF
>NA|TRBV6-2/TRBV6-3|many|TRBJ2-2
TGTGCATATGGGCGAGGGGAGGACACCGGGGAGCTGTTTTTT
CAYGRGEDTGELFF
>TRBD1|TRBV7-3|many|TRBJ1-6
TGTGCCAGCAGCCTTTCCCCGGGACAGGGTGGTTCACCCCTCCACTTT
CASSLSPGQGGSPLHF
>NA|TRBV4-3|many|TRBJ2-1
TGCGCCAGCAGCCAAGAGCATCAGGGCCCCCAGTTCTTC
CASSQEHQGPQFF
>NA|TRBV5-1|many|TRBJ2-1
TGCGCCAGCAGCTTGGGGCTGAGCAATGAGCAGTTCTTC
CASSLGLSNEQFF
>TRBD2|TRBV6-5|many|TRBJ2-7
TGTGCCAGCAGGCGGACTAGCGGGGGTATCTACGAGCAGTACTTC
CASRRTSGGIYEQYF
>TRBD1|TRBV12-3/TRBV12-4|many|TRBJ2-6
TGTGCCAGCAGCCCACCGTTAGGGACAGGGGGCTCTGGGGCCAACGTCCTGACTTTC
CASSPPLGTGGSGANVLTF
>TRBD1|TRBV5-5|many|TRBJ2-6
TGTGCCAGCAGCGAAGTCGACAGGGCTGCAGGGGCCAACGTCCTGACTTTC
CASSEVDRAAGANVLTF
>NA|TRBV20-1|many|TRBJ2-2
TGCAGTGCTCGCAGGGGAGGGTCTACCGGGGAGCTGTTTTTT
CSARRGGSTGELFF
>NA|TRBV12-3/TRBV12-4|many|TRBJ2-7
TGTGCCAGCAGTTTAGTAAGGGTCGGCGACGAGCAGTACTTC
CASSLVRVGDEQYF
>NA|TRBV12-3/TRBV12-4|many|TRBJ1-5
TGTGCCAGCAGTTTCATGGGGGGGGAGGGTCAGCCCCAGCATTTT
CASSFMGGEGQPQHF
>TRBD1|TRBV7-9|many|TRBJ2-7
TGTGCCAGCAGCTTAGGACAGGGGGCCTTGGAGTCCGAGCAGTACTTC
CASSLGQGALESEQYF
>NA|TRBV20-1|many|TRBJ1-5
TGCAGTGCCTTCGGGGGGGGCCGTCAGCCCCAGCATTTT
CSAFGGGRQPQHF
>NA|TRBV6-1|NA|TRBJ1-1
TGTGCCAGCAGTGAATTTAAGGGGCAGACCACTGAAGCTTTCTTT
CASSEFKGQTTEAFF
>NA|TRBV20-1|many|TRBJ2-7
TGCAGTGCCATCCCGAGTGGGACCGAGCAGTACTTC
CSAIPSGTEQYF
>NA|TRBV5-5|many|TRBJ1-2
TGTGCCAGCAGCTCGCCGGGGGATAACTATGGCTACACCTTC
CASSSPGDNYGYTF
>NA|TRBV6-4|many|TRBJ1-1
TGTGCCAGCAGTGAAAAGGAGTACACTGAAGCTTTCTTT
CASSEKEYTEAFF
>NA|TRBV29-1|many|TRBJ1-2
TGCAGCTCATGGAATCCGGGACTCTCTGGCTACACCTTC
CSSWNPGLSGYTF
>NA|TRBV5-1|many|TRBJ2-5
TGCGCCAGCAGCTTACTTCCGGGAGTCAAAGAGACCCAGTACTTC
CASSLLPGVKETQYF
>NA|TRBV12-3/TRBV12-4|many|TRBJ1-2
TGTGCCAGCAGAATTCAACTTAGGGGGATTTCTAACTATGGCTACACCTTC
CASRIQLRGISNYGYTF
>TRBD2|TRBV5-4|many|TRBJ2-5
TGTGCCAGCAGCCGCGGGACTAGCGGGGAAGAGACCCAGTACTTC
CASSRGTSGEETQYF
>NA|TRBV5-1|many|TRBJ1-1
TGCGCCAGCAGCTCCTCAGGGTACACTGAAGCTTTCTTT
CASSSSGYTEAFF
>NA|TRBV12-3/TRBV12-4|many|TRBJ2-1
TGTGCCAGCAGTCTCAACAGGGAAACTTACAATGAGCAGTTCTTC
CASSLNRETYNEQFF
>TRBD1|TRBV5-6|many|TRBJ1-1
TGTGCCAGCAGCACTGGACAGGGGACGAACACTGAAGCTTTCTTT
CASSTGQGTNTEAFF
>NA|TRBV5-5|many|TRBJ2-1
TGTGCCAGCAGGGCAGCAGGGACCCCCTACAATGAGCAGTTCTTC
CASRAAGTPYNEQFF
>NA|TRBV4-1|many|TRBJ1-1
TGCGCCAGCAGCCAAAGGAACGAAGTAAGAGCTTTCTTT
CASSQRNEVRAFF
>NA|TRBV21-1|many|TRBJ2-1
TGTGCCAGCAGCAAACGGGGGACAGGGAATATTGATGAGCAGTTCTTC
CASSKRGTGNIDEQFF
>NA|TRBV3-1|many|TRBJ2-5
TGTGCCAGCAGCCAAGAAGTGGGCAGGGGGACCCAGTACTTC
CASSQEVGRGTQYF
>TRBD1|TRBV7-2|few|TRBJ2-7
TGTGCCAGCAGCACCTACAGGGGGAACGAGCAGTACTTC
CASSTYRGNEQYF
>NA|TRBV4-2|many|TRBJ1-3
TGTGCCAGCAGCCAAGATCGTTTAGGACGCGGAAACACCATATATTTT
CASSQDRLGRGNTIYF
>TRBD2|TRBV5-6|many|TRBJ2-5
TGTGCCAGCAGCTTTCCTAGCGGCCAAGAGACCCAGTACTTC
CASSFPSGQETQYF
>NA|TRBV2|many|TRBJ2-1
TGTGCCAGCAGGGAAAGCGATGAGCAGTTCTTC
CASRESDEQFF
>NA|TRBV24-1|many|TRBJ2-3
TGTGCCACCAGTGGAATTGGCACAGATACGCAGTATTTT
CATSGIGTDTQYF
>TRBD2|TRBV5-1|many|TRBJ2-5
TGCGCCAGCAGCCCGTCCCGCGGGGGGGGGGAAGAGACCCAGTACTTC
CASSPSRGGGEETQYF
>NA|TRBV5-1|many|TRBJ2-5
TGCGCCAGCAGCTTGGCCGAGGGGGGGATCCAAGAGACCCAGTACTTC
CASSLAEGGIQETQYF
>NA|TRBV7-9|many|TRBJ2-6
TGTGCCAGCAGGGAAACTGGGGCCAACGTCCTGACTTTC
CASRETGANVLTF
>NA|TRBV27|NA|TRBJ1-5
TGTGCCAGCAGTTTCCTACACAGCAGCAATCAGCCCCAGCATTTT
CASSFLHSSNQPQHF
>TRBD1|TRBV5-1|many|TRBJ1-1
TGCGCCAGCAGCTTGGCCAGGGGACAGGGGCTACCGAACACTGAAGCTTTCTTT
CASSLARGQGLPNTEAFF
>TRBD2|TRBV6-6|many|TRBJ2-1
TGTGCCAGCCGTTCGGCGTGGGAGGGGCCGAGCTCCTACAATGAGCAGTTCTTC
CASRSAWEGPSSYNEQFF
>NA|TRBV7-2|many|TRBJ1-5
TGTGCCAGCAGCCTGACCAAGGGTCAGCCCCAGCATTTT
CASSLTKGQPQHF
>NA|TRBV12-3/TRBV12-4|many|TRBJ1-1
TGTGCCAGCAGTTCCAACCGCCAAAATTGGAGATCGGCTTTCTTT
CASSSNRQNWRSAFF
>NA|TRBV24-1|NA|TRBJ1-2
TGTGCCACCAGTGACCCCGACCCGGGCGGGGATGGCTACACCTTC
CATSDPDPGGDGYTF
>NA|TRBV4-3|many|TRBJ1-5
TGCGCCAGCAGCCCCGGGATTGGAGGGCCGTATAGCAATCAGCCCCAGCATTTT
CASSPGIGGPYSNQPQHF
>NA|TRBV5-6|NA|TRBJ2-7
TGTGCCAGCAGCTTACCCGTGGTAGGCGAGCAGTACTTC
CASSLPVVGEQYF
>TRBD1|TRBV20-1|many|TRBJ2-1
TGCAGTGCACAACCGGGACAGGGCTACAATGAGCAGTTCTTC
CSAQPGQGYNEQFF
>NA|TRBV9|many|TRBJ1-5
TGTGCCAGCAGCGTAACAGGTACGAGCAATCAGCCCCAGCATTTT
CASSVTGTSNQPQHF
>NA|TRBV5-5|many|TRBJ2-1
TGTGCCAGCAGCTTAGGTCAGTTTTCCTACAATGAGCAGTTCTTC
CASSLGQFSYNEQFF